This T cell receptor beta chain was identified in a study of lymphopenia after photon versus proton radiotherapy. Regarding the study as a whole: Oligoclonal CD8+ Temra expansion after nadir drove photon patients' diversity drop. In patients who died, overall survival fell as post-nadir TCR diversity dropped more. Relative stability marked proton patients; photon patients lost diversity and naive cells. Only patients who died were analyzed for survival; proton advantage is unproven.

Concerning this clone itself: Its antigen is as yet unknown.

CDR3 length: 10 amino acids. Trimming shortened V by 5 bases and J by 7 bases, and 5 bases separated the two germline ends. Germline values: CDR1 MDHEN, CDR2 SYDVKM. The assay was immunoSEQ multiplex PCR, and TCRdb's table has in-frame clones only and misses some. The sample holds 35,000 to 50,000 clones; about 83% are singletons and the top ten take around a quarter. The J gene is TRBJ1-1, the V gene TRBV28, with D unresolved. This material consisted of peripheral blood, taken from a patient treated with proton-based radiotherapy. This TCR was recovered from a woman between 65 and 79 years old with pancreatic cancer. The CDR3 nucleotides read TGTGCCAGCAGTAGGGTTGAAGCTTTCTTT. It encodes CASSRVEAFF. Drawing the rest from reference TRBV28 and TRBJ1-1, the complete variable domain is DVKVTQSSRYLVKRTGEKVFLECVQDMDHENMFWYRQDPGLGLRLIYFSYDVKMKEKGDIPEGYSVSREKKERFSLILESASTNQTSMYLCASSRVEAFFGQGTRLTVV.